In its sample, the clone carrying this TCR beta chain was seen a few times. Its target is unknown. The sample is drawn from a study of T-cell memory formation after mild COVID-19. Study-wide context: TCR clusters mostly belonged to single donors. General study findings and limits: Shrinking CD4+ clones resided mostly in CM and EM, and CD8+ ones in EMRA. The finding that pre-infection memory included some responding clones suggested that cross-reactive memory joined. Nothing confirmed that second-wave clones peaking on day 37 were specific for SARS-CoV-2.

TCRdb passed the 5' RACE reads through MiXCR, listing each CDR3 protein once. In the table there are roughly 200,000 distinct CDR3 sequences, approximately 20% of which are singletons. The TCR sequence derives from an adult woman who had mild COVID-19 (a few samples of this study predate the infection). Cell type and time point are not known. The sequenced sample was PBMCs or a T cell subset sorted from them (not recorded which).

CDR3: CSVSSSGSSYEQYF. In DNA, the CDR3 is TGCAGCGTTAGTTCTAGCGGGAGCTCCTACGAGCAGTACTTC. This chain connects TRBV29-1 to TRBJ2-7, with TRBD2 matching 10 bases. Germline CDR1 SQVTM, CDR2 ANQGSEA. The CDR3 length is 14 residues. With V trimmed by 5 bases and J by 0 bases, 4 bases remained unmatched.